Below, 16 T cell receptor beta chains from the same sample are listed, as sequenced in a study of T cell responses to AZD1222 COVID-19 vaccine. Only in-frame clones appear in the TCRdb table, and some are missing; sequencing was by immunoSEQ multiplex PCR. This table has 55,000 to 70,000 clones, 80% appearing once. The source material was peripheral blood, sampled on day 0 of AZD1222 vaccination. These receptors came from an adult in good health.

This chain links TRBV7-3 with TRBJ2-3, with TRBD2 matching 12 bases. From germline, CDR1 is SGHTA and CDR2 FQGTGA. With 4 bases clipped from V and 2 bases from J, the junction kept 16 bases outside the gene matches. The length of the CDR3 is 20 residues. As DNA, the CDR3 is TGTGCCAGCAGCTCCCGCCCTCTAGCGGGGGGGCCCCCACCCACAGATACGCAGTATTTT. It encodes CASSSRPLAGGPPPTDTQYF.

J is TRBJ2-4 and V is TRBV14, with 9 bases fitting TRBD1. The CDR3 totals 15 residues. Germline V gene lookup returns CDR1 SGHDN and CDR2 FVKESK. V trimming: 4 bases; J trimming: 6 bases; junction bases outside the gene matches: 7. The CDR3 coding sequence is TGTGCCAGCAGCCTGTGGGGGACAGGGACAAACATTCAGTACTTC. It yields the protein CASSLWGTGTNIQYF.

The chain uses TRBV7-9 and TRBJ1-2; D is uncertain. Trimming pared 3 bases from V and 2 bases from J, leaving 7 bases between. CDR3 size: 13 residues. Looked up from germline, CDR1 is SEHNR and CDR2 is FQNEAQ (reference sequence). The CDR3, as DNA: TGTGCCAGCAGCTTGCAGACAAACTATGGCTACACCTTC. It yields the protein CASSLQTNYGYTF.

This chain connects TRBV9 to TRBJ2-7; 7 nucleotides match TRBD1. Germline V CDR1 and CDR2: SGDLS, YYNGEE. The CDR3 is made up of 14 amino acids. V lost 3 bases and J lost 2; bases outside the gene matches: 5. The CDR3 region is CASSAHRGTYEQYF. The CDR3 bases are TGTGCCAGCAGCGCCCACAGGGGTACCTACGAGCAGTACTTC.

The chain recombines TRBV30 with TRBJ2-5; 11 positions match TRBD2. Germline lookup yields CDR1 GTSNPN and CDR2 SVGIG (reference sequence). V shed 5 bases, J shed 6 bases, and the junction held 11 bases outside the gene matches. The CDR3 has 15 residues. CDR3 in amino acids: CAWGLAGGGTQTQYF. For the CDR3, the DNA is TGTGCCTGGGGGCTAGCGGGGGGTGGGACCCAGACCCAGTACTTC.

This rearrangement joins TRBV19 to TRBJ1-1; no clear D. The CDR3 extends over 15 amino acids. V lost 2 bases, J lost 1 base, and 11 bases lay in between. Germline V lookup: CDR1 LNHDA, CDR2 SQIVND (reference sequence). Here the CDR3 DNA reads TGTGCCAGTAGTATATTACGGGCAGCGAACACTGAAGCTTTCTTT. Translation gives CASSILRAANTEAFF.

This chain links TRBV19 with TRBJ1-6; D not resolved. V was clipped by 5 bases and J by 9 bases, with 17 bases between them. Germline CDR1 LNHDA, CDR2 SQIVND (reference sequence). The CDR3 has 15 residues. The CDR3 reads CASSPGRVGGSPLHF. The CDR3 bases are TGTGCCAGTAGTCCCGGGCGGGTCGGCGGTTCACCCCTCCACTTT.

This chain uses TRBV4-3 with TRBJ1-6, with D maybe TRBD1 (6 bases). CDR3 length equals 15 residues. Germline V gives CDR1 LGHNA, CDR2 YSLEER. V was clipped by 0 bases and J by 6 bases, with 9 bases between them. The CDR3 loop reads CASSQDFRGNSPLHF. For the CDR3, the DNA is TGCGCCAGCAGCCAAGATTTCAGGGGTAATTCACCCCTCCACTTT.

The chain is built from TRBV20-1 and TRBJ1-1; D gene unclear. This CDR3 region has 10 residues. The V gene lost 2 bases and the J gene lost 5 bases, with 3 bases spanning the gap. CDR1 DFQATT and CDR2 SNEGSKA come from the germline V gene (reference sequence). The CDR3 sequence is CSARWTEAFF. The CDR3, as DNA: TGCAGTGCTAGATGGACTGAAGCTTTCTTT.

This chain links TRBV6-1 with TRBJ1-4; no reliable D call. Germline loops: CDR1 MNHNS, CDR2 SASEGT. The CDR3 consists of 17 residues. Between the trimmed V and J ends, which lost 0 bases and 5 bases, there was a span of 16 bases. Here the CDR3 DNA reads TGTGCCAGCAGTGAAGCTCTTCGAGGCAGGCCGAATGAAAAACTGTTTTTT. Encoded protein: CASSEALRGRPNEKLFF.

Notes on this clone: One end of the junction fails to match germline, which may point to a read error. The chain couples TRBV7-7 to TRBJ2-2; possibly TRBD1 or TRBD2 for D (6 bases each). CDR3 length equals 14 residues. Germline CDR1 and CDR2: SSHAT and FNYEAQ (reference sequence). Written as DNA, the CDR3 is TGTGCTAGCAGCTTATCCAGGGGAGGCGGGGAGCTGTTTTTT. Translated, it gives CASSLSRGGGELFF.

V gene TRBV27 combines with J gene TRBJ1-4; no reliable D call. The CDR3 loop spans 14 amino acids. V dropped 6 bases and J dropped 2 bases, with 10 bases sitting between them. Germline V gene sequence: CDR1 MNHEY, CDR2 SMNVEV (reference sequence). CDR3 nucleotide sequence: TGTGCCAGCAGATCGGTTGGGACTAATGAAAAACTGTTTTTT. Protein sequence: CASRSVGTNEKLFF.

This clone was recorded once. The chain links TRBV19 to TRBJ2-1; perhaps TRBD2 as D (5 bases). V lost 5 bases, J lost 8 bases, and 13 bases lay in between. This CDR3 spans 13 amino acids. Germline CDR1 reads LNHDA; CDR2 reads SQIVND (reference sequence). The CDR3 sequence is CASSPSQEDEQFF. The CDR3 nucleotides read TGTGCCAGTAGTCCCTCTCAGGAGGATGAGCAGTTCTTC.

V usage is TRBV7-3 and J usage is TRBJ1-1, with D uncertain. This CDR3 spans 15 amino acids. The germline gives CDR1 SGHTA, CDR2 FQGTGA. V lost 5 bases to trimming and J lost 1 base, with 14 bases between them. This CDR3 is CASSPNYNTNTEAFF. The CDR3 coding sequence is TGTGCCAGCAGCCCCAATTATAACACGAACACTGAAGCTTTCTTT.

The J gene is TRBJ1-3, the V gene TRBV10-3; the D is unclear. This CDR3 is 13 amino acids long. The germline CDR1 and CDR2 sequences are ENHRY and SYGVKD. V lost 8 bases to trimming and J lost 0 bases, with 8 bases between them. The CDR3 DNA follows: TGTGCCATCGGCTCGGTCTCTGGAAACACCATATATTTT. Encoded protein: CAIGSVSGNTIYF.

J is TRBJ1-3 and V is TRBV4-3; TRBD1 matches 8 bases. The CDR3 totals 16 residues. The V and J ends lost 0 bases and 4 bases, in that order; junction bases with no gene match: 5. CDR1 is LGHNA and CDR2 is YSLEER in the germline V gene. CDR3 protein: CASSQDRTGGGNTIYF. The CDR3 region has the DNA TGCGCCAGCAGCCAAGATAGAACAGGGGGGGGAAACACCATATATTTT.